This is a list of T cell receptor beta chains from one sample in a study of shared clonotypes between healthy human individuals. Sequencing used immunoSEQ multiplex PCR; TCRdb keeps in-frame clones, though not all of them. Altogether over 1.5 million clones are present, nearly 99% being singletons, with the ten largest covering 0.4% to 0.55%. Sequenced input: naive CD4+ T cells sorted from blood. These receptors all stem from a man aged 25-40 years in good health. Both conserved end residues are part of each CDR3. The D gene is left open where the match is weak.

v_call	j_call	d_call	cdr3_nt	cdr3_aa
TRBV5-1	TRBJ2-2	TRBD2	TGCGCCAGCAGCTTGGTTACTAGCGGGGGGGAGCTGTTTTTT	CASSLVTSGGELFF
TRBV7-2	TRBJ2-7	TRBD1	TGTGCCAGCAGCTTAGCGACAGGGCCCTACGAGCAGTACTTC	CASSLATGPYEQYF
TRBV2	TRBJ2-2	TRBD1	TGTGCCAGCAGTGTCTCGGGACAGGACACCGGGGAGCTGTTTTTT	CASSVSGQDTGELFF
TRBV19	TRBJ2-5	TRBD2	TGTGCCAGTAGTATAGAAGGAGGACTAGCGGGGCACCACTTC	CASSIEGGLAGHHF
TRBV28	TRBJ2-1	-	TGTGCCAGCAGTCCACGGACGACAAAGGCCCACAATGAGCAGTTCTTC	CASSPRTTKAHNEQFF
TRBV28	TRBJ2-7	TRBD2	TGTGCCAGCAAGGAGGGAGGGCCGGGGGAGCAGTACTTC	CASKEGGPGEQYF
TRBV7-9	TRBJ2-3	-	TGTGCCAGCAGCTTAGGCCCTCGGGCAGATACGCAGTATTTT	CASSLGPRADTQYF
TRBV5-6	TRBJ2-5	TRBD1	TGTGCCAGCAGCCCCCTCTTGGACAGGGATCTTTTTGAGACCCAGTACTTC	CASSPLLDRDLFETQYF
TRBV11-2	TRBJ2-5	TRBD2	TGTGCCAGCAGCCTACTGAGACTAGCACAAGAGACCCAGTACTTC	CASSLLRLAQETQYF
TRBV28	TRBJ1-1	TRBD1	TGTGCCAGCAGTTTAATGGACAGGGCTGTGAACACTGAAGCTTTCTTT	CASSLMDRAVNTEAFF
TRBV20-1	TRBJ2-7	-	TGCAGTGCTAGAGGGGTAGAGCAGTACTTC	CSARGVEQYF
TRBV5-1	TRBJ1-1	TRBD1	TGCGCCAGCAGCTTGGCTCCAGGGGGCTCTGAAGCTTTCTTT	CASSLAPGGSEAFF
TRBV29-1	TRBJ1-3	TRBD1	TGCAGCGTTGAAGGGACAGGGCGGGCTGGAAACACCATATATTTT	CSVEGTGRAGNTIYF
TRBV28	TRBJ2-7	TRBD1	TGTGCCAGCTTACACAGGGGGGACGAGCAGTACTTC	CASLHRGDEQYF
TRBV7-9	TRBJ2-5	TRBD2	TGTGCCAGCAGCCCTGGGACTAGCGGGAGTGAGACCCAGTACTTC	CASSPGTSGSETQYF
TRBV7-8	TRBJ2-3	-	TGTGCCAGCAGCTCTGGGGCGGATACGCAGTATTTT	CASSSGADTQYF
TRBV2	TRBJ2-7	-	TGTGCCAGCAGTACACACGAGCAGTACTTC	CASSTHEQYF
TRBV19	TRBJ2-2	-	TGTGCCAGTAGTTCAACTTCGAACACCGGGGAGCTGTTTTTT	CASSSTSNTGELFF
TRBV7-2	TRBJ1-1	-	TGTGCCAGCAGCTTAGTATGGGGTAGAGGCCTGTTGATGAACACTGAAGCTTTCTTT	CASSLVWGRGLLMNTEAFF
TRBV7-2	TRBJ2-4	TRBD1	TGTGCCAGCAGCTTAGAGACAGGGTCGGCCAAAAACATTCAGTACTTC	CASSLETGSAKNIQYF
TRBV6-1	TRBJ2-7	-	TGTGCCAGCAGTGAAACCGAGCAGTACTTC	CASSETEQYF
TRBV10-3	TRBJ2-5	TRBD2	TGTGCCATCAGTGAGCCGGGGGGAGAGACCCAGTACTTC	CAISEPGGETQYF
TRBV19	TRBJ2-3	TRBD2	TGTGCCAGTAGACATCCGGGACTAGCAGCAGATACGCAGTATTTT	CASRHPGLAADTQYF
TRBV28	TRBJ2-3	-	TGTGCCAGCAGTTTTAGGGATACGCAGTATTTT	CASSFRDTQYF